The 26 T cell receptor beta chains in this list originate from one sample, sequenced in a study of cytomegalovirus exposure and HLA in healthy donors (dated by TCRdb to 2016 to 2017). Libraries were made using the immunoSEQ multiplex PCR assay. For the multiplex PCR, a mixture combining 60 forward primers for TCR Vbeta segments and 13 reverse primers for TCR Jbeta segments was used. This immuneACCESS table, as held by TCRdb, lists in-frame sequences with V and J called but not all clones. Of the missing ones, under half trace to an unresolved V gene in checked studies; the others have no known cause. The sample table contains about 57,000 clones; only one count was recorded for 83% of them. The ten top clones hold around 4.1% of the sample. The sample comprised PBMCs. The receptors were sampled from a man aged 25 to 45 in good health and CMV-seronegative.

Concerning this clone: Relative to the germline gene, one junction end is altered; a read error may explain this. The chain is built from TRBV7-6 and TRBJ2-5; 10 nucleotides align to TRBD2. CDR1 and CDR2 (germline): SGHVS, FNYEAQ. This CDR3 spans 16 amino acids. The CDR3 coding sequence is TGTGCCAGCAGCCTAGCGGGGGCAGGGAACCAAGAGACCCAGTACTTC. This sequence encodes CASSLAGAGNQETQYF.

The chain couples TRBV2 to TRBJ1-4; D is possibly TRBD1 (6 bases). V lost 6 bases to trimming and J lost 7 bases, with 21 bases between them. Germline V gene lookup returns CDR1 SNHLY and CDR2 FYNNEI. The CDR3 is made up of 16 amino acids. Here the CDR3 DNA reads TGTGCCAGCAGCCCCATGGGGGGGCGAGGGGGTGAAAAACTGTTTTTT. It translates to CASSPMGGRGGEKLFF.

A remark on this clone: Other nucleotide sequences from this sample produce the same CDR3. The chain combines TRBV7-6 with TRBJ2-7; 8 bases match TRBD1. With V trimmed by 7 bases and J by 5 bases, 7 bases remained unmatched. The CDR3 extends over 13 amino acids. Germline V gene sequence: CDR1 SGHVS, CDR2 FNYEAQ. CDR3 region: CASTQGADDEQYF. The CDR3 DNA sequence: TGTGCCAGCACCCAGGGGGCGGACGACGAGCAGTACTTC. Looking up the rest from reference TRBV7-6 and TRBJ2-7 gives the full variable domain: GAGVSQSPRYKVTKRGQDVALRCDPISGHVSLYWYRQALGQGPEFLTYFNYEAQQDKSGLPNDRFSAERPEGSISTLTIQRTEQRDSAMYRCASTQGADDEQYFGPGTRLTVT.

Comment on this clone: A read error may produce the germline difference seen at one junction end. The chain employs TRBV9 and TRBJ2-6; 9 bases align to TRBD1. CDR1 is SGDLS and CDR2 is YYNGEE in the germline V gene. This CDR3 has 15 residues. The CDR3 DNA is TGTGCCAGCAGCCCTCAGAGGGACAGGGACCCCCTTTTGGCTTTC. Amino acid sequence: CASSPQRDRDPLLAF.

This sequence joins TRBV4-3 and TRBJ2-1, with 11 positions matching TRBD1. Germline assignment: CDR1 LGHNA and CDR2 YSLEER. This CDR3 has 17 amino acids. J gave up 6 bases and V 5 bases, and 12 bases lay outside the gene matches. As DNA, the CDR3 is TGCGCCAGCAGCAAAAGGGGTCCCGGGACAGGGGGCAATGAGCAGTTCTTC. Its translation: CASSKRGPGTGGNEQFF.

The rearrangement links TRBV19 to TRBJ2-3, with no clear D. The CDR3 runs to 14 residues. CDR1 is LNHDA and CDR2 is SQIVND in the germline V gene (reference sequence). V lost 1 base and J 0 bases, leaving 5 bases between the germline ends. The CDR3 region has the DNA TGTGCCAGTAGTATAGCTTCTAGCACAGATACGCAGTATTTT. Residues: CASSIASSTDTQYF.

The chain joins TRBV19 to TRBJ1-1, with 7 bases fitting TRBD1. Trimming cost V 4 bases and J 1 base; bases outside gene matches: 18. CDR1 is LNHDA and CDR2 is SQIVND in the germline V gene (reference sequence). The CDR3 loop spans 19 amino acids. The CDR3 DNA sequence: TGTGCCAGTAGTAAACGACAGGGAGGAGCTGGGTTCAGGAACACTGAAGCTTTCTTT. Translating it yields CASSKRQGGAGFRNTEAFF.

The chain links TRBV19 to TRBJ1-5; the D is unclear. V lost 1 base and J 0 bases, leaving 7 bases between the germline ends. Germline assignment: CDR1 LNHDA and CDR2 SQIVND (reference sequence). The CDR3 has 15 amino acids. The DNA for the CDR3 is TGTGCCAGTAGTATAGTAGAGTATAGCAATCAGCCCCAGCATTTT. This sequence encodes CASSIVEYSNQPQHF.

This chain uses TRBV19 with TRBJ2-1; 9 positions agree with TRBD1. V gave up 2 bases and J gave up 12 bases; unmatched junction bases: 5. CDR1 and CDR2 (germline): LNHDA, SQIVND (reference sequence). The CDR3 is 13 residues long. The CDR3 DNA is TGTGCCAGTAGTATACAACAGGGGGCAGGGCAGTTCTTC. Protein: CASSIQQGAGQFF. Combining the CDR3 with reference TRBV19 and TRBJ2-1 gives the whole variable domain DGGITQSPKYLFRKEGQNVTLSCEQNLNHDAMYWYRQDPGQGLRLIYYSQIVNDFQKGDIAEGYSVSREKKESFPLTVTSAQKNPTAFYLCASSIQQGAGQFFGPGTRLTVL.

This chain links TRBV19 with TRBJ1-4, with D perhaps TRBD1 (5 bases). V was pared by 9 bases and J by 10 bases, with 15 bases between. CDR3 length equals 12 residues. Germline V lookup: CDR1 LNHDA, CDR2 SQIVND (reference sequence). CDR3 residues: CASGGFVGKLFF. The CDR3 nucleotides are TGTGCCAGCGGGGGTTTCGTGGGAAAACTGTTTTTT. The whole variable domain, filled in from reference TRBV19 and TRBJ1-4, reads DGGITQSPKYLFRKEGQNVTLSCEQNLNHDAMYWYRQDPGQGLRLIYYSQIVNDFQKGDIAEGYSVSREKKESFPLTVTSAQKNPTAFYLCASGGFVGKLFFGSGTQLSVL.

This clone showed up just once. The CDR3 DNA reads TGCAGCGTCGCCGAGGGTTCCTATAATTCACCCCTCCACTTT. Translation gives CSVAEGSYNSPLHF. The chain recombines TRBV29-1 with TRBJ1-6; no firm D call. In germline, CDR1 is SQVTM, CDR2 ANQGSEA. CDR3 length: 14 residues. Trimming pared 6 bases from V and 1 base from J, leaving 10 bases between.

The chain couples TRBV6-5 to TRBJ1-2; tentatively, D is TRBD1 (6 bases). V lost 7 bases and J 4 bases, leaving 13 bases between the germline ends. The CDR3 sequence is 13 residues long. Germline CDR1 and CDR2: MNHEY and SVGAGI. DNA for the CDR3: TGTGCCAGCACCCCCGCGGGGGCCTATGGCTACACCTTC. Protein sequence: CASTPAGAYGYTF.

CDR3: CASRSGFGNTIYF. The CDR3 region has the DNA TGTGCCAGCAGATCAGGGTTTGGAAACACCATATATTTT. The chain has TRBV11-2 and TRBJ1-3; D is perhaps TRBD1 (5 bases). Germline loops: CDR1 SGHAT, CDR2 FQNNGV. V was cut by 6 bases and J by 3 bases, with 9 bases left in between. This CDR3 has 13 residues.

The V call is TRBV9, the J call TRBJ1-2; TRBD1 agrees at 9 bases. CDR3 length: 16 residues. V trimming: 3 bases; J trimming: 5 bases; junction bases outside the gene matches: 11. Germline V gene sequence: CDR1 SGDLS, CDR2 YYNGEE. The CDR3 coding sequence is TGTGCCAGCAGCGCAGCCCCAGGGACAGGGAAGTATGGCTACACCTTC. This gives the protein CASSAAPGTGKYGYTF.

This clone was recorded once. The chain recombines TRBV9 with TRBJ2-1, with D possibly matching TRBD2 (6 bases). V was cut by 3 bases and J by 8 bases, with 18 bases left in between. The germline CDR1 and CDR2 sequences are SGDLS and YYNGEE. The CDR3 runs to 15 residues. The CDR3 is CASSGPGGESDEQFF. The CDR3 nucleotides read TGTGCCAGCAGCGGGCCCGGGGGAGAGAGCGATGAGCAGTTCTTC. Using reference TRBV9 and TRBJ2-1 for the parts outside the CDR3, the full variable domain is DSGVTQTPKHLITATGQRVTLRCSPRSGDLSVYWYQQSLDQGLQFLIQYYNGEERAKGNILERFSAQQFPDLHSELNLSSLELGDSALYFCASSGPGGESDEQFFGPGTRLTVL.

About this clone itself: Germline is not matched at one junction end, which may reflect a read error. This sequence joins TRBV6-6 and TRBJ2-5; TRBD2 is a possible D gene (5 bases). This CDR3 region has 15 residues. Germline lookup yields CDR1 MNHNY and CDR2 SVGAGI (reference sequence). CDR3: CASSPLRGYQEAQYF. The DNA for the CDR3 is TGTGCCAGCAGTCCCTTAAGAGGGTACCAAGAGGCCCAGTACTTC.

This rearrangement joins TRBV11-2 to TRBJ2-3; 8 positions match TRBD2. Per the germline V gene, CDR1 is SGHAT and CDR2 is FQNNGV. Trimming cost V 1 base and J 1 base; bases outside gene matches: 4. The CDR3 has 16 residues. CDR3 in amino acids: CASSLAGGRGTDTQYF. The CDR3, as DNA: TGTGCCAGCAGCTTAGCGGGGGGGCGAGGCACAGATACGCAGTATTTT.

The chain recombines TRBV6-5 with TRBJ2-1, with 7 positions matching TRBD2. The CDR3 is made up of 14 amino acids. The V segment lost 4 bases and the J segment 8 bases; nucleotides outside the gene matches: 8. Germline V gene lookup returns CDR1 MNHEY and CDR2 SVGAGI. CDR3 in amino acids: CASSSREVLHEQFF. CDR3 nucleotide sequence: TGTGCCAGCAGTTCCCGGGAGGTACTGCATGAGCAGTTCTTC.

The chain carries TRBV6-5 and TRBJ1-1; 7 positions match TRBD1. The germline gives CDR1 MNHEY, CDR2 SVGAGI. V lost 7 bases, J lost 2 bases, and 4 bases stayed unmatched. There are 13 residues in the CDR3. In DNA, the CDR3 is TGTGCCAGCACCACAGGGGCCAACACTGAAGCTTTCTTT. Translation: CASTTGANTEAFF.

The V call is TRBV7-2, the J call TRBJ2-7, with D tentatively TRBD2 (7 bases). The germline V gene has CDR1 SGHTA and CDR2 FQGNSA. This CDR3 is built from 18 residues. V was cut by 1 base and J by 6 bases, with 25 bases left in between. The CDR3 DNA reads TGTGCCAGCAGCTTAGATTGGGTCTGGACCGCCGGGGGGCGCGAGCAGTACTTC. Amino acids: CASSLDWVWTAGGREQYF.

The CDR3 here is CASSFLAGGQDNEQFF. CDR3 nucleotides: TGTGCCAGCAGTTTTCTAGCGGGGGGGCAGGACAATGAGCAGTTCTTC. This rearrangement joins TRBV27 to TRBJ2-1, with TRBD2 matching 12 bases. The CDR3 has 16 amino acids. Per the germline V gene, CDR1 is MNHEY and CDR2 is SMNVEV (reference sequence). Germline trimming cut 3 bases from V and 5 bases from J; bases unmatched to any gene: 5.

The chain employs TRBV25-1 and TRBJ2-1; D is unresolved. Trimming cost V 5 bases and J 3 bases, with 5 bases left between them. Germline-derived CDR1 and CDR2 are MGHDK and SYGVNS. The CDR3 contains 12 residues. The CDR3 reads CASSSGYNEQFF. CDR3 nucleotide sequence: TGTGCCAGCAGTTCAGGCTACAATGAGCAGTTCTTC.

This chain links TRBV9 with TRBJ1-1; tentatively, D is TRBD1 (6 bases). Trimming shortened V by 4 bases and J by 6 bases, and 13 bases separated the two germline ends. This CDR3 contains 13 residues. Per the germline V gene, CDR1 is SGDLS and CDR2 is YYNGEE. The CDR3 loop reads CASSPGGAAEAFF. CDR3 nucleotide sequence: TGTGCCAGCAGCCCCGGGGGGGCGGCTGAAGCTTTCTTT. The complete variable domain, with remaining parts taken from reference TRBV9 and TRBJ1-1, reads DSGVTQTPKHLITATGQRVTLRCSPRSGDLSVYWYQQSLDQGLQFLIQYYNGEERAKGNILERFSAQQFPDLHSELNLSSLELGDSALYFCASSPGGAAEAFFGQGTRLTVV.

This clone was seen a handful of times. The chain couples TRBV6-4 to TRBJ1-5; no clear D gene. The CDR3 extends over 13 amino acids. The V gene lost 3 bases and the J gene lost 3 bases, with 6 bases spanning the gap. Germline V lookup: CDR1 MRHNA, CDR2 SNTAGT. DNA for the CDR3: TGTGCCAGCAGTGAGACACCCAATCAGCCCCAGCATTTT. Encoded protein: CASSETPNQPQHF.

This chain connects TRBV6-7 to TRBJ2-3; weak D call: TRBD2 (6 bases). TRBV6-7 carries the ORF label, with uncertain function. CDR3 size: 14 residues. V was shortened by 2 bases and J by 4 bases, with 10 bases between the two germline ends. Here the CDR3 reads CASSYGPGADTQYF. DNA for the CDR3: TGTGCCAGCAGTTACGGCCCGGGGGCAGATACGCAGTATTTT.

V and J are TRBV12-5 and TRBJ2-7; 12 nucleotides agree with TRBD2. The V gene end was trimmed by 8 bases and the J gene end by 3 bases; junction bases not matched to a gene: 2. CDR3 length equals 13 residues. Germline CDR1 and CDR2: LGHNT and FRNRAP. CDR3 region: CASRLAGVYEQYF. Written as DNA, the CDR3 is TGTGCTAGTCGACTAGCGGGAGTCTACGAGCAGTACTTC. Full variable domain (missing parts from reference TRBV12-5 and TRBJ2-7): DARVTQTPRHKVTEMGQEVTMRCQPILGHNTVFWYRQTMMQGLELLAYFRNRAPLDDSGMPKDRFSAEMPDATLATLKIQPSEPRDSAVYFCASRLAGVYEQYFGPGTRLTVT.